This passage covers 27 T cell receptor beta chains from one sample sequenced in a study of control samples from healthy donors and cancer patients. Assay used: immunoSEQ multiplex PCR; TCRdb lists only in-frame clones, some missing. The data hold about 410,000 clones, with 80% to 95% observed a single time. The sample taken for sequencing was PBMCs. These receptors all stem from a man aged 35 to 55 with head and neck cancer.

The chain has TRBV19 and TRBJ2-3; D may be TRBD1 (6 bases). V was cut by 5 bases and J by 2 bases, with 14 bases left in between. This CDR3 is built from 15 residues. CDR1 is LNHDA, CDR2 SQIVND, per germline (reference sequence). The DNA for the CDR3 is TGTGCCAGTAGTTCCTACAGGGTTACCACAGATACGCAGTATTTT. As protein: CASSSYRVTTDTQYF.

This chain joins TRBV30 and TRBJ2-5, with D tentatively TRBD2 (6 bases). CDR3 length: 13 residues. Germline V CDR1 and CDR2: GTSNPN, SVGIG (reference sequence). Trimming took off 1 base at V and 4 bases at J, with 10 bases between the two ends. This chain's CDR3 is CAWSALARETQYF. The CDR3 nucleotides are TGTGCCTGGAGTGCCCTAGCGAGAGAGACCCAGTACTTC.

This rearrangement joins TRBV10-2 to TRBJ2-7; D tentatively fits TRBD1 or TRBD2 (5 bases each). The ends were cut back, 4 bases at V and 2 bases at J, with 15 bases in the middle. The CDR3 loop spans 15 amino acids. Germline CDR1 and CDR2: WSHSY and SAAADI. This CDR3 is CASSGRGLGAYEQYF. CDR3 DNA: TGCGCCAGCAGTGGACGTGGTCTGGGGGCCTACGAGCAGTACTTC.

The chain links TRBV6-6 to TRBJ1-1; D ambiguous. In germline, CDR1 is MNHNY, CDR2 SVGAGI (reference sequence). The germline V and J ends were trimmed by 2 bases and 3 bases, with 7 bases remaining between them. The CDR3 loop spans 13 amino acids. The CDR3 coding sequence is TGTGCCAGCAGTTACGGGCAGGACACTGAAGCTTTCTTT. Protein product: CASSYGQDTEAFF.

V gene TRBV27 combines with J gene TRBJ2-6, with 8 bases that match TRBD1. CDR1 and CDR2 (germline): MNHEY, SMNVEV (reference sequence). V shed 2 bases, J shed 0 bases, and the junction held 3 bases outside the gene matches. The CDR3 is 17 residues long. In nucleotides, the CDR3 is TGTGCCAGCAGTTTAGGGACAGGTTTCTCTGGGGCCAACGTCCTGACTTTC. Residues: CASSLGTGFSGANVLTF.

The V call is TRBV9, the J call TRBJ2-1, with unresolved D. Germline CDR1 SGDLS, CDR2 YYNGEE. Trimming cost V 0 bases and J 4 bases, with 5 bases left between them. This CDR3 region has 13 residues. CDR3 bases: TGTGCCAGCAGCGTAGGCCAATACAATGAGCAGTTCTTC. It codes for CASSVGQYNEQFF.

The V call is TRBV7-2, the J call TRBJ1-5, with D tentatively TRBD1 (5 bases). CDR1 and CDR2 from the germline V gene are SGHTA and FQGNSA. V was pared by 1 base and J by 5 bases, with 12 bases between. This CDR3 has 15 amino acids. This chain's CDR3 is CASSLGDGGYQPQHF. For the CDR3, the DNA is TGTGCCAGCAGCTTAGGGGACGGCGGCTATCAGCCCCAGCATTTT. The full variable domain, completed using reference TRBV7-2 and TRBJ1-5, is GAGVSQSPSNKVTEKGKDVELRCDPISGHTALYWYRQSLGQGLEFLIYFQGNSAPDKSGLPSDRFSAERTGGSVSTLTIQRTQQEDSAVYLCASSLGDGGYQPQHFGDGTRLSIL.

V and J are TRBV15 and TRBJ1-5; weak D call: TRBD1 (5 bases). Trimming removed 0 bases from V and 5 bases from J, with 11 bases in between. Germline CDR1 LNHNV, CDR2 YYDKDF (reference sequence). The CDR3 is made up of 15 amino acids. The CDR3 spells CATSRDYGDDQPQHF. The CDR3 nucleotides are TGTGCCACCAGCAGAGATTACGGGGACGATCAGCCCCAGCATTTT.

The chain recombines TRBV19 with TRBJ1-2; TRBD1 might be the D (5 bases). The CDR3 runs 13 residues. Trimming shortened V by 2 bases and J by 4 bases, and 8 bases separated the two germline ends. Looked up from germline, CDR1 is LNHDA and CDR2 is SQIVND (reference sequence). CDR3 nucleotides: TGTGCCAGTAGTATACAGGGAAGCTATGGCTACACCTTC. Translation gives CASSIQGSYGYTF.

In its sample, this clone was seen once. V gene TRBV18 combines with J gene TRBJ2-1, with 10 nucleotides matching TRBD2. V gave up 0 bases and J gave up 8 bases; unmatched junction bases: 13. Germline CDR1 KGHSH, CDR2 LQKENI. This CDR3 region has 18 residues. The CDR3 DNA reads TGTGCCAGCTCACCACCGGAAGTCACAGCGGGAGGGCCCGATGAGCAGTTCTTC. Translating gives CASSPPEVTAGGPDEQFF. Full variable domain (missing parts from reference TRBV18 and TRBJ2-1): NAGVMQNPRHLVRRRGQEARLRCSPMKGHSHVYWYRQLPEEGLKFMVYLQKENIIDESGMPKERFSAEFPKEGPSILRIQQVVRGDSAAYFCASSPPEVTAGGPDEQFFGPGTRLTVL.

The J gene is TRBJ2-3, the V gene TRBV5-4; TRBD1 matches at 7 bases. With V trimmed by 4 bases and J by 1 base, 6 bases remained unmatched. This CDR3 comprises 15 residues. Germline V CDR1 and CDR2: SGHNT, YYREEE (reference sequence). CDR3 region: CASSRGGAGTDTQYF. The CDR3 DNA reads TGTGCCAGCAGCCGAGGGGGCGCGGGCACAGATACGCAGTATTTT.

The chain recombines TRBV18 with TRBJ1-4; 11 bases map to TRBD1. This CDR3 is 16 amino acids long. V lost 5 bases and J lost 5; bases outside the gene matches: 7. The germline gives CDR1 KGHSH, CDR2 LQKENI. CDR3 sequence: CASSGRTGGRNEKLFF. The CDR3 DNA is TGTGCCAGCTCAGGCCGGACAGGGGGCAGGAATGAAAAACTGTTTTTT.

CDR3 residues: CASSSDTNYGYTF. In DNA, the CDR3 is TGTGCCAGCAGCTCAGACACAAACTATGGCTACACCTTC. The V gene is TRBV5-6, the J gene TRBJ1-2; D is unclear. Between the trimmed V and J ends, which lost 3 bases and 2 bases, there was a span of 8 bases. This CDR3 region has 13 residues. The germline V gene encodes CDR1 SGHDT and CDR2 YYEEEE.

This clone was picked up one time. This chain connects TRBV11-2 to TRBJ2-1; 10 nucleotides agree with TRBD1. Germline-derived CDR1 and CDR2 are SGHAT and FQNNGV. There are 16 residues in the CDR3. The junction had 6 bases not matched to a gene; V was cut back by 5 bases and J by 2 bases. The CDR3 DNA is TGTGCCAGCAGCGAGAGACAGGGGGCGCCCTACAATGAGCAGTTCTTC. It specifies CASSERQGAPYNEQFF.

The chain has TRBV10-3 and TRBJ2-7; D is unclear. Germline V lookup: CDR1 ENHRY, CDR2 SYGVKD. CDR3 length equals 11 residues. V dropped 0 bases and J dropped 10 bases, with 7 bases sitting between them. The CDR3 sequence is CAISESAEQYF. DNA of the CDR3: TGTGCCATCAGTGAGTCTGCGGAACAGTACTTC.

The CDR3 nucleotides are TGTGCCAGTAGTCCGTTGGGCGGCGGAAAAGAGACCCAGTACTTC. Its protein is CASSPLGGGKETQYF. The chain couples TRBV19 to TRBJ2-5; D is unresolved. The V end was cut by 5 bases, the J end by 3 bases, with 16 bases between. The CDR3 consists of 15 residues. The germline V gene has CDR1 LNHDA and CDR2 SQIVND (reference sequence).

The chain recombines TRBV7-2 with TRBJ1-5, with 10 bases that match TRBD1. Germline V gives CDR1 SGHTA, CDR2 FQGNSA. The CDR3 totals 18 residues. After removal of 2 bases from V and 0 bases from J, the junction contained 7 bases not matched to a gene. The CDR3 sequence: CASSLRGQGGISNQPQHF. Here the CDR3 DNA reads TGTGCCAGCAGCTTACGAGGACAGGGGGGCATTAGCAATCAGCCCCAGCATTTT. Based on the CDR3 plus reference TRBV7-2 and TRBJ1-5, the full variable domain is GAGVSQSPSNKVTEKGKDVELRCDPISGHTALYWYRQSLGQGLEFLIYFQGNSAPDKSGLPSDRFSAERTGGSVSTLTIQRTQQEDSAVYLCASSLRGQGGISNQPQHFGDGTRLSIL.

The chain has TRBV5-6 and TRBJ1-2, with a tentative D call TRBD1 (6 bases). Trimming stripped 5 bases from V and 2 bases from J, with 10 bases between. Germline V gives CDR1 SGHDT, CDR2 YYEEEE. This CDR3 spans 13 amino acids. In DNA, the CDR3 is TGTGCCAGCAGGGAAGGACAGAACTATGGCTACACCTTC. It specifies CASREGQNYGYTF.

The chain is built from TRBV19 and TRBJ1-1; possibly TRBD1 for D (6 bases). The V gene lost 6 bases and the J gene lost 11 bases, with 16 bases spanning the gap. The CDR3 runs to 12 residues. Germline CDR1 is LNHDA and CDR2 is SQIVND (reference sequence). The CDR3 DNA reads as TGTGCCAGTAGGATGGGGGCGTGGGGGGCTTTCTTT. Translation gives CASRMGAWGAFF.

The chain joins TRBV5-6 to TRBJ2-7; D gene ambiguous. From germline, CDR1 is SGHDT and CDR2 YYEEEE. The CDR3 sequence is 12 residues long. V was pared by 4 bases and J by 5 bases, with 10 bases between. The CDR3 sequence is CASSHDQHEQYF. CDR3 bases: TGTGCCAGCAGCCACGACCAGCACGAGCAGTACTTC.

V usage is TRBV5-8 and J usage is TRBJ1-4, with 9 bases lining up with TRBD1. V was clipped by 0 bases and J by 8 bases; unmatched bases: 5. The germline V gene encodes CDR1 SGHTS and CDR2 YDEGEE. The CDR3 has 15 amino acids. For the CDR3, the DNA is TGTGCCAGCAGCTTGGTGGGGACAGGGTACGAAAAACTGTTTTTT. This translates into CASSLVGTGYEKLFF.

This rearrangement joins TRBV5-1 to TRBJ2-3; a possible D gene is TRBD1 (5 bases). V was clipped by 3 bases and J by 4 bases, with 12 bases between them. The CDR3 runs 14 residues. The germline V gene encodes CDR1 SGHRS and CDR2 YFSETQ. Here the CDR3 reads CASSSEDSADTQYF. The CDR3, as DNA: TGCGCCAGCAGCTCAGAAGACAGCGCAGATACGCAGTATTTT.

J is TRBJ2-7 and V is TRBV4-1; 7 bases map to TRBD1. Trimming removed 4 bases from V and 3 bases from J; junction bases left unmatched: 9. The CDR3 has 15 residues. Germline CDR1 is MGHRA and CDR2 is YSYEKL. CDR3 amino acids: CASSPLVGTVYEQYF. In nucleotides, the CDR3 is TGCGCCAGCAGCCCATTAGTTGGGACAGTCTACGAGCAGTACTTC.

A few counts support this clone. The CDR3 sequence: CASSLQRERPGELFF. CDR3 coding DNA: TGTGCCAGCAGCTTGCAGCGGGAGCGCCCCGGGGAGCTGTTTTTT. J is TRBJ2-2 and V is TRBV11-2; 8 bases match TRBD2. The V gene end was trimmed by 3 bases and the J gene end by 6 bases; junction bases not matched to a gene: 6. The germline V gene encodes CDR1 SGHAT and CDR2 FQNNGV. This CDR3 comprises 15 residues.

The chain is built from TRBV11-3 and TRBJ1-3; 7 bases agree with TRBD1. The CDR3 has 13 residues. The germline CDR1 and CDR2 sequences are SGHNT and YENEEA. V shed 5 bases, J shed 8 bases, and the junction held 6 bases outside the gene matches. The CDR3: CASSLGQEDTIYF. The CDR3 DNA reads TGTGCCAGCAGCCTCGGACAGGAGGACACCATATATTTT.

The rearrangement uses TRBV30 and TRBJ2-3; 9 bases match TRBD2. Germline V CDR1 and CDR2: GTSNPN, SVGIG (reference sequence). Trimming removed 4 bases from V and 1 base from J; junction bases left unmatched: 3. The CDR3 is made up of 14 amino acids. The CDR3 is CAWTPSGGTDTQYF. The CDR3 region has the DNA TGTGCCTGGACTCCTAGCGGGGGCACAGATACGCAGTATTTT. Based on the CDR3 plus reference TRBV30 and TRBJ2-3, the full variable domain is SQTIHQWPATLVQPVGSPLSLECTVEGTSNPNLYWYRQAAGRGLQLLFYSVGIGQISSEVPQNLSASRPQDRQFILSSKKLLLSDSGFYLCAWTPSGGTDTQYFGPGTRLTVL.

The V and J genes are TRBV6-5 and TRBJ2-7, with TRBD2 matching over 9 bases. The ends lost 2 bases at V and 0 bases at J; junction bases unmatched: 2. CDR3 length: 15 amino acids. The germline V gene has CDR1 MNHEY and CDR2 SVGAGI. CDR3 DNA sequence: TGTGCCAGCAGTTACGAGACTAGCGGCTCCTACGAGCAGTACTTC. Protein product: CASSYETSGSYEQYF.